Sequencing of this TCR beta chain was carried out in a study of T-cell memory formation after mild COVID-19. One entry per CDR3 protein, called by TCRdb with MiXCR from the 5' RACE reads. Counted here are some 250,000 distinct CDR3 sequences, 8.5% to 9.5% occurring once; the ten biggest clones make up more than 20%. Germline V lookup: CDR1 MGHRA, CDR2 YSYEKL. The ends lost 3 bases at V and 4 bases at J; junction bases unmatched: 5. The CDR3 runs 15 residues. The chain joins TRBV4-1 to TRBJ1-4; 7 bases are a match to TRBD1. Sequencing used PBMCs or a T cell subset sorted from them (not recorded which). This sequence originates from a man aged 18-30 years who had mild COVID-19 (a few samples of this study predate the infection). Cell type and time point are not known. DNA for the CDR3: TGCGCCAGCAGCCAGAGGGGACAGATTAATGAAAAACTGTTTTTT. Translating gives CASSQRGQINEKLFF.